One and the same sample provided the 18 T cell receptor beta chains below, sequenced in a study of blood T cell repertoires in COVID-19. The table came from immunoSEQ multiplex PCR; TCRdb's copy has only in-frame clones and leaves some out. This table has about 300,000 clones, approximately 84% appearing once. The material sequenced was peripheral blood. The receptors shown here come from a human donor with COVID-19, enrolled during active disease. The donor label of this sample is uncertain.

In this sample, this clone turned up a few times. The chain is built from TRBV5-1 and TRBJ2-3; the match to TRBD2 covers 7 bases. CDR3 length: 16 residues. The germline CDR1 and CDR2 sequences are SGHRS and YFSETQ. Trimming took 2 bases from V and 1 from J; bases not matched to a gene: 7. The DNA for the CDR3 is TGCGCCAGCAGCTTAGGGAGGGGCACGGGCACAGATACGCAGTATTTT. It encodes CASSLGRGTGTDTQYF. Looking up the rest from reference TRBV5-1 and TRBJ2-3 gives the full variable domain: KAGVTQTPRYLIKTRGQQVTLSCSPISGHRSVSWYQQTPGQGLQFLFEYFSETQRNKGNFPGRFSGRQFSNSRSEMNVSTLELGDSALYLCASSLGRGTGTDTQYFGPGTRLTVL.

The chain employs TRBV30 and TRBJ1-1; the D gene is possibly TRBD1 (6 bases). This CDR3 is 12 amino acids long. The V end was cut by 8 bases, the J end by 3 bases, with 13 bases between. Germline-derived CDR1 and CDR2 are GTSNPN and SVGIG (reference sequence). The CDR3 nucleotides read TGTGCCACCAGACAGGTACACACTGAAGCTTTCTTT. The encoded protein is CATRQVHTEAFF.

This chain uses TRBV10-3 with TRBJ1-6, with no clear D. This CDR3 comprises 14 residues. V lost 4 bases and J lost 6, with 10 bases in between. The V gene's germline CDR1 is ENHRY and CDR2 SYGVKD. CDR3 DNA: TGTGCCATCAGTGTTGAGAGATTTAATTCACCCCTCCACTTT. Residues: CAISVERFNSPLHF.

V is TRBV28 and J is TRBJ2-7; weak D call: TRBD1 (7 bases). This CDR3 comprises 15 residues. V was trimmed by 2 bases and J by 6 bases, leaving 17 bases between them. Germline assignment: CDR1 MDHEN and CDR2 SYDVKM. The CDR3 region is CASSLPVGGGLEQYF. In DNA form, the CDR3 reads TGTGCCAGCAGTTTACCGGTCGGAGGGGGCCTCGAGCAGTACTTC.

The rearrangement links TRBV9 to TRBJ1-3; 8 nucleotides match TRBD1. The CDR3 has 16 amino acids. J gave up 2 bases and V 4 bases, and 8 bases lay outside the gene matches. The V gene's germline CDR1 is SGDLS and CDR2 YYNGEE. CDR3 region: CASSTDPRGPGNTIYF. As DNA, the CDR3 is TGTGCCAGCAGCACCGACCCCAGGGGGCCTGGAAACACCATATATTTT.

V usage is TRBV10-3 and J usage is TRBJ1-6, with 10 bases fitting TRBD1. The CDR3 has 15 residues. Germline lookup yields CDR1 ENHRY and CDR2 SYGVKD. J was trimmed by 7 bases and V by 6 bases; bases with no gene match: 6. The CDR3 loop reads CAIRKGTGDNSPLHF. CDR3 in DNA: TGTGCCATCAGAAAAGGGACAGGGGACAATTCACCCCTCCACTTT.

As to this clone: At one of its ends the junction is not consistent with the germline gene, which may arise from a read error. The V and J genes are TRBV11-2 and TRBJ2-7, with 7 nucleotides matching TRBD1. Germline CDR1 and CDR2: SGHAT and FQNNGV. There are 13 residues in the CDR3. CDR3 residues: CASSPHPRGQLSF. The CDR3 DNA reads TGTGCCAGCAGCCCACACCCTAGGGGGCAGCTAAGCTTC.

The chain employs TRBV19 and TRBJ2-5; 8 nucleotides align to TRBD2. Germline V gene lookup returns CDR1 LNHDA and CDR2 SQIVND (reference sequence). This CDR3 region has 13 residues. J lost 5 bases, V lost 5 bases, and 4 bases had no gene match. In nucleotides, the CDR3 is TGTGCCAGTAGTGGACTAGCCTATGAGACCCAGTACTTC. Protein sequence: CASSGLAYETQYF.

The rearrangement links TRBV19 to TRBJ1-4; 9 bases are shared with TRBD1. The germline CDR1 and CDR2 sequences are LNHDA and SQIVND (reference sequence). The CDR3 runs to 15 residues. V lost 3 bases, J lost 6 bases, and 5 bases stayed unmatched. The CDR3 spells CASSIMRDRDEKLFF. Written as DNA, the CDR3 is TGTGCCAGTAGTATCATGCGGGACAGGGATGAAAAACTGTTTTTT.

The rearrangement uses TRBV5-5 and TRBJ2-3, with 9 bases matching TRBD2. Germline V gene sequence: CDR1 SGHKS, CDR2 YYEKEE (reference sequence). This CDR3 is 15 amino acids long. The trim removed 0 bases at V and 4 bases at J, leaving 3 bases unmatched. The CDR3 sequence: CASSLDGTSSDTQYF. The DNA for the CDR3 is TGTGCCAGCAGCTTGGATGGGACTAGCTCAGATACGCAGTATTTT.

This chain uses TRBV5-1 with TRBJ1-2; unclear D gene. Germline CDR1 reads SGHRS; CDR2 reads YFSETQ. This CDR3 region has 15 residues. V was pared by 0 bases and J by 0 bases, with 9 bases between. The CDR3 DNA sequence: TGCGCCAGCAGCTTGGGGCAGACAACTAACTATGGCTACACCTTC. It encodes CASSLGQTTNYGYTF.

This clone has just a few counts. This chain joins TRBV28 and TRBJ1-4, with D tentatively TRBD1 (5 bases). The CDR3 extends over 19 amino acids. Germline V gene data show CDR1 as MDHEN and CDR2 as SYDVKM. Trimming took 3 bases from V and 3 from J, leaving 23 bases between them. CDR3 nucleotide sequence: TGTGCCAGCAGTTTTCGTCCAGGGAGGTTTGACTGGGCTAATGAAAAACTGTTTTTT. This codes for CASSFRPGRFDWANEKLFF.

CDR3 residues: CAISQGPGTEAFF. The DNA of the CDR3 is TGTGCCATCAGTCAGGGGCCGGGCACTGAAGCTTTCTTT. The chain has TRBV10-3 and TRBJ1-1, with D maybe TRBD1 (6 bases). With 5 bases removed from V and 4 bases from J, the gap between germline ends came to 11 bases. This CDR3 is built from 13 residues. Germline CDR1 reads ENHRY; CDR2 reads SYGVKD.

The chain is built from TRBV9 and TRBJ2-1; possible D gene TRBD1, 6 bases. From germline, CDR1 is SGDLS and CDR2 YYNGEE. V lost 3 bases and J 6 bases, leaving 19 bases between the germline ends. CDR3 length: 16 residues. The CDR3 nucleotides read TGTGCCAGCAGCGGCCAGGGGCTGGAGATAATCAATGAGCAGTTCTTC. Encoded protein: CASSGQGLEIINEQFF.

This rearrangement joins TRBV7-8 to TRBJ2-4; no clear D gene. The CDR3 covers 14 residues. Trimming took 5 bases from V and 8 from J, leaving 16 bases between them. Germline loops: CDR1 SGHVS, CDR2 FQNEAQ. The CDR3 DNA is TGTGCCAGCAGCCCCCCTCGGGTTTGGGACATTCAGTACTTC. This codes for CASSPPRVWDIQYF.

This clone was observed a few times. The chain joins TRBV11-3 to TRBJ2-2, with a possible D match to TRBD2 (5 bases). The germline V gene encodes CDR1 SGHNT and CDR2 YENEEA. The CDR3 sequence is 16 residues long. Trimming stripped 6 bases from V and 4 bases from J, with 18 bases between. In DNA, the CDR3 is TGTGCCAGCAGTCTCGGCTTGAGCGGCTCCACCGGGGAGCTGTTTTTT. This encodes CASSLGLSGSTGELFF.

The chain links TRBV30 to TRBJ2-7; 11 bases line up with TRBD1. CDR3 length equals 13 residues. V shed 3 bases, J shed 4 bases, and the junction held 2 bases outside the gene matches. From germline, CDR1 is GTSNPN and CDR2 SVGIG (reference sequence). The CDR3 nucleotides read TGTGCCTGGAGGGACAGGGGGCTTTACGAGCAGTACTTC. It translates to CAWRDRGLYEQYF.

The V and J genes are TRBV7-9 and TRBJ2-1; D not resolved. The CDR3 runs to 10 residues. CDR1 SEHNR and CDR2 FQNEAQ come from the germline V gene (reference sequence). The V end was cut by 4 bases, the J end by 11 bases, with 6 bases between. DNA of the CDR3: TGTGCCAGCAGCTCTATTCAGCAGTTCTTC. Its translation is CASSSIQQFF.